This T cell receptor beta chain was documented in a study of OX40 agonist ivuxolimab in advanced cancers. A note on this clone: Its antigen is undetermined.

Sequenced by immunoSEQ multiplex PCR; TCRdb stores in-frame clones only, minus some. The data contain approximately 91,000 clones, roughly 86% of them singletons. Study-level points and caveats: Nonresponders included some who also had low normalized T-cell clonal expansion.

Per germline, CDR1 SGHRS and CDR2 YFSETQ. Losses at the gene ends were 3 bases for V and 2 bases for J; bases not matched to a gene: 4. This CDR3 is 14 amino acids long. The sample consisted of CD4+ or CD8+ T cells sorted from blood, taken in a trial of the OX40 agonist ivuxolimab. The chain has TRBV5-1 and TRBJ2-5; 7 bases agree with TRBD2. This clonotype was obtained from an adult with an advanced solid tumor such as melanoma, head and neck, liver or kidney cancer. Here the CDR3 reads CASSSGGSQETQYF. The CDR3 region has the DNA TGCGCCAGCAGCTCGGGAGGATCACAAGAGACCCAGTACTTC.